This T cell receptor (beta chain) is drawn from a study of T cells in Graves' hyperthyroidism and ophthalmopathy. Study-level information: Peripheral blood was secured at the point of initial diagnosis, before any treatment.

Amplification of TCR beta CDR3 regions was performed using RNA transcripts as template. When the TCR CDR3 underwent first-round RT-PCR, the HTBI primer set was used. TCRdb passed the multiplex PCR reads through MiXCR, listing each CDR3 protein once. The table lists about 760,000 distinct CDR3 sequences, roughly a third of them singletons. An absence of ophthalmopathy progression within 18 months meant stable Graves' hyperthyroidism. These patients, aged 18 to 65, had recently diagnosed hyperthyroidism lasting under 2 months. Trimming pared 2 bases from V and 0 bases from J, leaving 8 bases between. This CDR3 contains 15 residues. Looked up from germline, CDR1 is SEHNR and CDR2 is FQNEAQ (reference sequence).

The receptor's source is a woman in her thirties or forties with Graves' hyperthyroidism. Sequencing input: blood. This sequence joins TRBV7-9 and TRBJ1-3; D call uncertain. The CDR3 nucleotides read TGTGCCAGCAGCTTAACCAGCCTCTCTGGAAACACCATATATTTT. It encodes CASSLTSLSGNTIYF.